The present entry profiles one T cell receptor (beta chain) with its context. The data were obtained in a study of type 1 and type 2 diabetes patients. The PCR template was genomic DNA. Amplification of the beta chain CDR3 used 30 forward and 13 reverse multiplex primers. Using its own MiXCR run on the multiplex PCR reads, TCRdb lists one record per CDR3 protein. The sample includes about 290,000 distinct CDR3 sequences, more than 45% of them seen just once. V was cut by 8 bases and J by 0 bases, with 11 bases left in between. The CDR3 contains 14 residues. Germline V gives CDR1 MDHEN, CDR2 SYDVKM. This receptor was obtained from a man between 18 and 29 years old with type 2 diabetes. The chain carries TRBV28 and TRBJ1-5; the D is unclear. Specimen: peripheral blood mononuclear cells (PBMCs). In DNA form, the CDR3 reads TGTGCCAGCGTCGAGAATTATAGCAATCAGCCCCAGCATTTT. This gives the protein CASVENYSNQPQHF.